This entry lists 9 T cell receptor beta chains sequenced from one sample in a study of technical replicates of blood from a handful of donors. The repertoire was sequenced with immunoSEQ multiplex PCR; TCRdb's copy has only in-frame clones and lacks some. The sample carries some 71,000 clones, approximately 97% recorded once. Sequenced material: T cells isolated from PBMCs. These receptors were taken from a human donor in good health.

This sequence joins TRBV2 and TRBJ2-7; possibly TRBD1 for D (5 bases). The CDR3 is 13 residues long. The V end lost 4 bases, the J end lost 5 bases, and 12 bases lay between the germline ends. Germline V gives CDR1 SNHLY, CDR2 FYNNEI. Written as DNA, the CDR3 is TGTGCCAGCAGTGTCTCGACAGAGGACGAGCAGTACTTC. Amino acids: CASSVSTEDEQYF.

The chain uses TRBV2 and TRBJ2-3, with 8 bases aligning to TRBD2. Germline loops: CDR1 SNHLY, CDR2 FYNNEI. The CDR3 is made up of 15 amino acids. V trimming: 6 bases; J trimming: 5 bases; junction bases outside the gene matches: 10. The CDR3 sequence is CASRGSAGGGDTQYF. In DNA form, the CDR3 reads TGTGCCAGCAGAGGGTCCGCGGGGGGCGGAGATACGCAGTATTTT.

For the CDR3, the DNA is TGCGCCAGCAGGTCCCTCTCGAATGAGCAGTTCTTC. This sequence encodes CASRSLSNEQFF. This chain joins TRBV10-2 and TRBJ2-1; no firm D call. CDR3 length: 12 residues. Germline CDR1 is WSHSY and CDR2 is SAAADI. The V and J ends lost 6 bases and 7 bases respectively, with 10 bases between them.

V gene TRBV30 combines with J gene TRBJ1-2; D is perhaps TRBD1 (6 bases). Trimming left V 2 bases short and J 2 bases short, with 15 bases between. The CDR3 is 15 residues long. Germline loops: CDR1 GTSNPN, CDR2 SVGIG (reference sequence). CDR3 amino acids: CAWSPLMGTNYGYTF. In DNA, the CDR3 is TGTGCCTGGAGTCCTCTGATGGGGACAAACTATGGCTACACCTTC.

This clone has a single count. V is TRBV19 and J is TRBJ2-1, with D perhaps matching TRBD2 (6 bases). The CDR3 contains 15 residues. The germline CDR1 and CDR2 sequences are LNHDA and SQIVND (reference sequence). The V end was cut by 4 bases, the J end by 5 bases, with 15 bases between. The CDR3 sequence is CASSTRAGNHNEQFF. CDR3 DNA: TGTGCCAGTAGTACTCGTGCGGGGAACCACAATGAGCAGTTCTTC. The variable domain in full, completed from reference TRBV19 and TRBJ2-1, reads DGGITQSPKYLFRKEGQNVTLSCEQNLNHDAMYWYRQDPGQGLRLIYYSQIVNDFQKGDIAEGYSVSREKKESFPLTVTSAQKNPTAFYLCASSTRAGNHNEQFFGPGTRLTVL.

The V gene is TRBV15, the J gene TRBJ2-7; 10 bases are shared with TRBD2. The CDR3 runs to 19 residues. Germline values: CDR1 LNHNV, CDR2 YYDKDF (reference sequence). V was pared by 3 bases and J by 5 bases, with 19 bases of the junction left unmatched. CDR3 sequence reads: CATSRIGLAGEVVFHEQYF. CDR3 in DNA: TGTGCCACCAGCAGGATCGGTCTAGCGGGAGAAGTGGTATTCCACGAGCAGTACTTC.

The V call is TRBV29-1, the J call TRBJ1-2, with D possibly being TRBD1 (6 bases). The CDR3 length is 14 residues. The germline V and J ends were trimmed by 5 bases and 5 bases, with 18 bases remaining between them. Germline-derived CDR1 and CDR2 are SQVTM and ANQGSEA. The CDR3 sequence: CSVQAGEMRYGYTF. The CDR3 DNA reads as TGCAGCGTTCAAGCAGGGGAGATGCGGTATGGCTACACCTTC.

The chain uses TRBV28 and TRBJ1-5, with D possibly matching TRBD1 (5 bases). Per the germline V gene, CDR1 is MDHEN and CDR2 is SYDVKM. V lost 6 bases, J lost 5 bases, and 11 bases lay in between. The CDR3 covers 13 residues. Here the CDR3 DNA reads TGTGCCAGCAGAGCAGGGATCGATCAGCCCCAGCATTTT. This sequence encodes CASRAGIDQPQHF.

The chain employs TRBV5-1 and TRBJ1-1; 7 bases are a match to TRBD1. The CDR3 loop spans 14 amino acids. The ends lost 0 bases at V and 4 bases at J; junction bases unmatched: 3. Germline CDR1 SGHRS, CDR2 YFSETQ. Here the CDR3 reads CASSLESGGTEAFF. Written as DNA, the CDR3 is TGCGCCAGCAGCTTGGAGTCAGGGGGCACTGAAGCTTTCTTT.